These T cell receptor beta chains were read from a single sample in a study of spatial heterogeneity in lung cancer. Using its own MiXCR run on the 5' RACE reads, TCRdb lists one record per CDR3 protein. Altogether approximately 13,000 distinct CDR3 sequences are present, about 5% being singletons, with the ten largest covering approximately 40%. Sequenced here: lung tumor tissue, sampled at surgery. These receptors all come from a male donor with early-stage non-small cell lung cancer. The CDR3 runs from the conserved cysteine through the conserved F or W. D genes are given only for firm matches. Rows give clone size only sometimes, using once, few, many, or a class for an expanded clone.

j_call	clone_size	d_call	v_call	cdr3_nt	cdr3_aa
TRBJ2-3	-	TRBD1	TRBV29-1	TGCAGCGTTGAATCCGACAGGGCCACAGATACGCAGTATTTT	CSVESDRATDTQYF
TRBJ1-1	many	-	TRBV21-1	TGTGCCAGCAGCAAACGGTTGCCAGGGGTGGACACTGAAGCTTTCTTT	CASSKRLPGVDTEAFF
TRBJ1-1	many	-	TRBV7-8	TGTGCCAGCAGCACCGACACGAACACTGAAGCTTTCTTT	CASSTDTNTEAFF
TRBJ2-7	many	-	TRBV7-6	TGTGCCAGCAGCTTAGCCGCCGGGAGAGACTACGAGCAGTACTTC	CASSLAAGRDYEQYF
TRBJ2-5	many	TRBD2	TRBV20-1	TGCAGTGCTAGAGATTGGCGGGAGACTAGCCAAGAGACCCAGTACTTC	CSARDWRETSQETQYF
TRBJ2-5	many	TRBD2	TRBV12-3/TRBV12-4	TGTGCCAGCAGTTTCGAGTCCGGGACTAGCGGGATTCAGACCCAGTACTTC	CASSFESGTSGIQTQYF
TRBJ2-3	many	TRBD2	TRBV7-3	TGTGCCAGCAGCTTCTACGGGGGGGAGGCAGATACGCAGTATTTT	CASSFYGGEADTQYF
TRBJ1-5	many	TRBD1	TRBV7-2	TGTGCCAGCAGCTTGGTCGGGACAGGGGAGCAGCCCCAGCATTTT	CASSLVGTGEQPQHF
TRBJ2-6	-	-	TRBV11-1	TGTGCCAGCAGCTTAGTAGCGAGGGCCAACGTCCTGACTTTC	CASSLVARANVLTF
TRBJ2-6	many	-	TRBV18	TGTGCCAGCTCACCGGTAGCGGACCTCTCTGGGGCCAACGTCCTGACTTTC	CASSPVADLSGANVLTF
TRBJ2-7	many	TRBD1	TRBV19	TGTGCCAGTAGTGCCCGGGACAGAGGCTACGAGCAGTACTTC	CASSARDRGYEQYF
TRBJ2-2	many	-	TRBV29-1	TGCAGCGGTAGCGTAGCGAACACCGGGGAGCTGTTTTTT	CSGSVANTGELFF
TRBJ1-6	many	TRBD1	TRBV7-9	TGTGCCAGCAGCTCAACAGGGGCGATGAATTCACCCCTCCACTTT	CASSSTGAMNSPLHF
TRBJ1-6	many	TRBD1	TRBV20-1	TGCAGTGCTACCCCAGGGGGCAATTCACCCCTCCACTTT	CSATPGGNSPLHF
TRBJ1-5	many	TRBD1	TRBV5-1	TGCGCCAGCAGCTTGGGGGACAGTCAAGTTCAGCCCCAGCATTTT	CASSLGDSQVQPQHF
TRBJ2-3	many	-	TRBV5-1	TGCGCCAGCACCTCAGCAAGGGAAGGGACAGATACGCAGTATTTT	CASTSAREGTDTQYF
TRBJ2-2	many	-	TRBV25-1	TGTGCCAGCAGTCGCCCGGTGAATTTAGGCACCGGGGAGCTGTTTTTT	CASSRPVNLGTGELFF
TRBJ2-2	many	TRBD2	TRBV11-1	TGTGCCAGCAGCTTTAGGCGGGGACTACGCACCGGGGAGCTGTTTTTT	CASSFRRGLRTGELFF
TRBJ2-2	medium-sized	-	TRBV6-2/TRBV6-3	TGTGCCAGCAGTCAGGGACTCCAAGGAAGGGAGCTGTTTTTT	CASSQGLQGRELFF
TRBJ2-3	many	-	TRBV27	TGTGCCAGCAGTCAATTCACAGATACGCAGTATTTT	CASSQFTDTQYF
TRBJ1-5	many	-	TRBV6-1	TGTGCCAGCAGTGAAAAGGGAGGTCAGCCCCAGCATTTT	CASSEKGGQPQHF
TRBJ2-5	many	-	TRBV7-2	TGTGCCAGCAGCGCGAGCGGAGCCCAAGAGACCCAGTACTTC	CASSASGAQETQYF
TRBJ2-2	many	-	TRBV7-4	TGTGCCAGCAGCTTATCGGCACGCGAATCGAACACCGGGGAGCTGTTTTTT	CASSLSARESNTGELFF
TRBJ2-1	many	TRBD1	TRBV6-2/TRBV6-3	TGTGCCAGCAGTACCGGGACAGGGGGCGGCGATGAGCAGTTCTTC	CASSTGTGGGDEQFF
TRBJ2-1	many	-	TRBV5-1	TGCGCCAGCAGCTTTAGGCATGAGCAGTTCTTC	CASSFRHEQFF
TRBJ1-1	few	TRBD1	TRBV2	TGTGCCAGCAGTTCCTCGGGACAGGGTATGGCTTTCTTT	CASSSSGQGMAFF
TRBJ1-4	-	-	TRBV7-2	TGTGCCAGCACCCTAGAGGGGACAAAACTGTTTTTT	CASTLEGTKLFF
TRBJ2-3	many	TRBD2	TRBV6-5	TGTGCCAGCAGGACTAGCGGGAGGGTCGCAGATACGCAGTATTTT	CASRTSGRVADTQYF
TRBJ2-3	many	TRBD2	TRBV2	TGTGCCAGCAGTAAAGCGGGAGGCAAAGATACGCAGTATTTT	CASSKAGGKDTQYF
TRBJ1-6	many	-	TRBV13	TGTGCCAGCAGCCGGCGGCCAGGGAGCTCCTATAATTCACCCCTCCACTTT	CASSRRPGSSYNSPLHF
TRBJ1-5	many	-	TRBV19	TGTGCCAGTAGTGACCACCCCCAAGACGCCGCGAAAAGTAGGGGGGGGGGCAATCAGCCCCAGCATTTT	CASSDHPQDAAKSRGGGNQPQHF
TRBJ2-5	many	-	TRBV6-2/TRBV6-3	TGTGCCAGCAGTTACTCCAGGGAAGAGACCCAGTACTTC	CASSYSREETQYF
TRBJ2-1	-	TRBD2	TRBV20-1	TGCAGTGCTAGAAAGCGGGAGGGGTACAATGAGCAGTTCTTC	CSARKREGYNEQFF
TRBJ2-1	many	TRBD2	TRBV5-4	TGTGCCAGCAGCCCGTCCGGGACTACGGGCAATGAGCAGTTCTTC	CASSPSGTTGNEQFF
TRBJ2-1	many	-	TRBV7-3	TGTGCCAGCAGCTCCAATGGGCAGGCTACCAATGAGCAGTTCTTC	CASSSNGQATNEQFF
TRBJ2-1	many	-	TRBV20-1	TGCAGTATAATCAACAATGAGCAGTTCTTC	CSIINNEQFF
TRBJ1-1	-	-	TRBV4-2	TGTGCCAGCAGGCAGGGGCTCTGGGCTTTCTTT	CASRQGLWAFF
TRBJ1-2	many	TRBD1	TRBV27	TGTGCCAGCAGTTTCCGTAGACAGGGAGGAGAAAATGGCTACACCTTC	CASSFRRQGGENGYTF
TRBJ2-5	medium-sized	-	TRBV29-1	TGCAGCGTTGATGGTAGGGAAGAGACCCAGTACTTC	CSVDGREETQYF
TRBJ1-3	many	-	TRBV2	TGTGCCAGCAGTGAACGGGGTCAGGCAGGAAACACCATATATTTT	CASSERGQAGNTIYF
TRBJ1-1	many	-	TRBV9	TGTGCCAGCAGCGTGACAGGACAGAACACTGAAGCTTTCTTT	CASSVTGQNTEAFF
TRBJ1-1	many	-	TRBV30	TGTGCCTGGAGTAAGCAGGTTCCGAACACTGAAGCTTTCTTT	CAWSKQVPNTEAFF
TRBJ1-5	many	-	TRBV7-2	TGTGCCAGCAGCTCGTCCGGGACGGGGAATCAGCCCCAGCATTTT	CASSSSGTGNQPQHF
TRBJ1-1	many	TRBD1	TRBV14	TGTGCCAGCAGCCATGGGACAGGGGGAAAAGCTTTCTTT	CASSHGTGGKAFF
TRBJ2-7	many	-	TRBV7-2	TGTGCCAGCAGCTTAGACCGAGCCATCTACGAGCAGTACTTC	CASSLDRAIYEQYF
TRBJ1-5	few	-	TRBV19	TGTGCCAGTAGTCAGACAGGAAGATATCAGCCCCAGCATTTT	CASSQTGRYQPQHF
TRBJ1-1	-	-	TRBV7-2	TGTGCCAGCAGCGAAATGACCCAGGAGGTACCTGAAGCTTTCTTT	CASSEMTQEVPEAFF
TRBJ2-3	-	-	TRBV12-3/TRBV12-4	TGTGCCAGCATGTGGGTAGCCGCAGATACGCAGTATTTT	CASMWVAADTQYF
TRBJ2-1	many	TRBD2	TRBV24-1	TGTGCCACCAGCCCACCGGGACTAGTAGCAAATGAGCAGTTCTTC	CATSPPGLVANEQFF
TRBJ1-3	-	TRBD1	TRBV27	TGTGCCAGCAGGGCCGGGACAGGGACTGGAAACACCATATATTTT	CASRAGTGTGNTIYF
TRBJ2-3	few	TRBD2	TRBV10-1	TGCGCCAGCAGTGCGACTAGCGGCGGATTCACAGATACGCAGTATTTT	CASSATSGGFTDTQYF
TRBJ1-1	many	-	TRBV5-1	TGCGCCAGCAGCCCCAGGGTGAACACTGAAGCTTTCTTT	CASSPRVNTEAFF
TRBJ1-1	many	-	TRBV7-2	TGTGCCAGCAGCTTAGCGCTTGTTGAAGCTTTCTTT	CASSLALVEAFF
TRBJ1-2	many	-	TRBV5-1	TGCGCCAGCAGCTTAGGGTCCGCTTTTGGCTACACCTTC	CASSLGSAFGYTF
TRBJ2-2	many	TRBD2	TRBV5-1	TGCGCCAGCAGCTTGAGGGCTAGCGGGAACACCGGGGAGCTGTTTTTT	CASSLRASGNTGELFF
TRBJ2-3	few	TRBD1	TRBV2	TGTGCCAGCAGTGAGGACAGGGCCACAGATACGCAGTATTTT	CASSEDRATDTQYF
TRBJ2-1	few	-	TRBV6-5	TGTGCCAGCAGTCCCCGATACAATGAGCAGTTCTTC	CASSPRYNEQFF